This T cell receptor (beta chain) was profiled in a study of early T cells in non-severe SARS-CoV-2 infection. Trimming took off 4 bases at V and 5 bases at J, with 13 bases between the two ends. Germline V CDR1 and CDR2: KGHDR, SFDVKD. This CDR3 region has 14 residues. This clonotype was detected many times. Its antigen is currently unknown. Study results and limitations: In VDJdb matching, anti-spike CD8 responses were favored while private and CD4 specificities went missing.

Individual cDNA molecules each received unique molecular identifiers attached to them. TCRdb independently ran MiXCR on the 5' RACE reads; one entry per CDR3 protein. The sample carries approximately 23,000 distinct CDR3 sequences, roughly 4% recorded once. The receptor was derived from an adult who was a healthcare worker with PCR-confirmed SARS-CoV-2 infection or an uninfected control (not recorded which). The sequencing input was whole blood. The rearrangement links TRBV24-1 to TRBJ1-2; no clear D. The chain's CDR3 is CATSDTTSGYGYTF. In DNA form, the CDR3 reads TGTGCCACCAGTGACACTACATCCGGATATGGCTACACCTTC.